Below, 32 T cell receptor beta chains from the same sample are listed, as sequenced in a study of blood T cell repertoires in COVID-19. Measured with immunoSEQ multiplex PCR; TCRdb has only the in-frame clones, and not every one. There are roughly 170,000 clones in the sample; roughly 85% occur only once, and roughly 4.5% lies in the top ten. Material for sequencing was PBMCs or T cells enriched from blood (not recorded which). These receptor sequences come from a woman aged 45-60 years who had recovered from COVID-19.

V usage is TRBV27 and J usage is TRBJ1-2; D is ambiguous. The length of the CDR3 is 11 residues. Germline CDR1 and CDR2: MNHEY and SMNVEV (reference sequence). The V and J ends lost 9 bases and 6 bases respectively, with 11 bases between them. CDR3 region: CASGRVHGYTF. The CDR3 DNA sequence: TGTGCCAGTGGCCGGGTCCATGGCTACACCTTC.

The J gene is TRBJ2-2, the V gene TRBV18; D is possibly TRBD2 (5 bases). Trimming cost V 3 bases and J 5 bases, with 13 bases left between them. This CDR3 region has 15 residues. Per the germline V gene, CDR1 is KGHSH and CDR2 is LQKENI. CDR3 coding DNA: TGTGCCAGCTCACCCCGAGGGCCGGGGACCGGGGAGCTGTTTTTT. Translation: CASSPRGPGTGELFF.

The chain couples TRBV28 to TRBJ1-5, with D possibly TRBD1 on 6 matching bases. The CDR3 runs to 16 residues. Germline V gene sequence: CDR1 MDHEN, CDR2 SYDVKM. Trimming left V 5 bases short and J 3 bases short, with 17 bases between. The CDR3, as DNA: TGTGCCAGCAGTAAGGGCCGGGGGGCAGACAATCAGCCCCAGCATTTT. Translating it yields CASSKGRGADNQPQHF.

The chain joins TRBV6-5 to TRBJ1-5; D is uncertain. Deletions cut 8 bases from V and 2 bases from J, with 13 bases between. The germline CDR1 and CDR2 sequences are MNHEY and SVGAGI. The CDR3 is 14 amino acids. CDR3 loop: CASSKEGGNQPQHF. The CDR3 DNA sequence: TGTGCCAGCTCGAAGGAGGGTGGCAATCAGCCCCAGCATTTT.

V and J are TRBV7-2 and TRBJ1-2; a weak D match, TRBD1 (5 bases). This CDR3 region has 13 residues. Germline-derived CDR1 and CDR2 are SGHTA and FQGNSA. Trimming pared 2 bases from V and 8 bases from J, leaving 12 bases between. CDR3 protein: CASSLPPGVGYTF. The CDR3, as DNA: TGTGCCAGCAGCTTACCCCCGGGGGTCGGCTACACCTTC.

The chain couples TRBV7-2 to TRBJ2-1, with 11 bases aligning to TRBD2. J lost 7 bases, V lost 5 bases, and 13 bases had no gene match. Germline values: CDR1 SGHTA, CDR2 FQGNSA. The CDR3 totals 17 residues. CDR3 protein: CASSAAVAGGPRNEQFF. CDR3 in DNA: TGTGCCAGCAGCGCAGCCGTAGCGGGAGGGCCGAGGAATGAGCAGTTCTTC. The full variable domain, in which reference TRBV7-2 and TRBJ2-1 provide the parts outside the CDR3, is GAGVSQSPSNKVTEKGKDVELRCDPISGHTALYWYRQSLGQGLEFLIYFQGNSAPDKSGLPSDRFSAERTGGSVSTLTIQRTQQEDSAVYLCASSAAVAGGPRNEQFFGPGTRLTVL.

The chain recombines TRBV4-1 with TRBJ2-1; 7 bases match TRBD2. Germline assignment: CDR1 MGHRA and CDR2 YSYEKL. With V trimmed by 0 bases and J by 6 bases, 14 bases remained unmatched. CDR3 length: 18 amino acids. CDR3 amino acids: CASSQDPRRAGTLNEQFF. The CDR3 bases are TGCGCCAGCAGCCAAGACCCCCGAAGAGCGGGAACACTCAATGAGCAGTTCTTC.

The genes are TRBV4-3 and TRBJ1-1; TRBD1 agrees at 9 bases. Germline V gene lookup returns CDR1 LGHNA and CDR2 YSLEER. CDR3 length: 18 amino acids. Unmatched junction bases numbered 13, after V lost 1 base and J lost 4 bases. CDR3 sequence reads: CASSQALRTGVEGTEAFF. The CDR3 nucleotides read TGCGCCAGCAGCCAAGCCCTCCGGACAGGGGTAGAGGGCACTGAAGCTTTCTTT.

The chain carries TRBV2 and TRBJ2-5; 10 nucleotides match TRBD2. CDR1 SNHLY and CDR2 FYNNEI come from the germline V gene. The junction had 5 bases not matched to a gene; V was cut back by 3 bases and J by 4 bases. The CDR3 sequence is 15 residues long. CDR3 residues: CASSEERGGRETQYF. CDR3 nucleotide sequence: TGTGCCAGCAGTGAGGAGCGGGGGGGCCGAGAGACCCAGTACTTC.

This clone has just a few counts. The chain has TRBV19 and TRBJ1-5; tentative D call: TRBD1 (6 bases). Deletions cut 5 bases from V and 6 bases from J, with 8 bases between. This CDR3 spans 12 amino acids. Germline CDR1 reads LNHDA; CDR2 reads SQIVND (reference sequence). CDR3 protein: CASSRGGQPQHF. In nucleotides, the CDR3 is TGTGCCAGTAGTCGAGGGGGTCAGCCCCAGCATTTT.

The rearrangement uses TRBV29-1 and TRBJ2-1, with TRBD2 matching over 16 bases. V was pared by 4 bases and J by 4 bases, with 10 bases of the junction left unmatched. Looked up from germline, CDR1 is SQVTM and CDR2 is ANQGSEA. The CDR3 is 18 residues long. CDR3 protein: CSVGAGTSGRARYNEQFF. CDR3 nucleotides: TGCAGCGTTGGGGCCGGGACTAGCGGGAGGGCGAGGTACAATGAGCAGTTCTTC.

This chain uses TRBV28 with TRBJ1-6; 8 bases match TRBD1. Germline V gene lookup returns CDR1 MDHEN and CDR2 SYDVKM. Germline trimming cut 3 bases from V and 9 bases from J; bases unmatched to any gene: 4. The CDR3 sequence is 14 residues long. CDR3 coding DNA: TGTGCCAGCAGTTTCAGGGGGCTAGGTTCACCCCTCCACTTT. This encodes CASSFRGLGSPLHF.

This rearrangement joins TRBV7-9 to TRBJ1-1; 7 bases match TRBD1. V lost 5 bases and J lost 0; bases outside the gene matches: 6. This CDR3 spans 15 amino acids. Germline-derived CDR1 and CDR2 are SEHNR and FQNEAQ (reference sequence). CDR3 nucleotides: TGTGCCAGCAGCCAGCAGGGGGGTTTGAACACTGAAGCTTTCTTT. This translates into CASSQQGGLNTEAFF.

This clone has a handful of counts. This chain uses TRBV6-2 or TRBV6-3 with TRBJ1-2; D is unresolved. This CDR3 is built from 13 residues. Trimming removed 1 base from V and 7 bases from J, with 10 bases in between. Germline V gene data show CDR1 as MNHEY and CDR2 as SVGEGT. The CDR3 DNA sequence: TGTGCCAGCAGTTACTTATCCGGGAGTGGCTACACCTTC. It translates to CASSYLSGSGYTF.

The rearrangement joins TRBV15 to TRBJ1-3; D is unresolved. Germline-derived CDR1 and CDR2 are LNHNV and YYDKDF (reference sequence). V gave up 5 bases and J gave up 0 bases, with 8 bases separating them. CDR3 length equals 14 residues. The CDR3 bases are TGTGCCACCAGCTTGGACTTCTCTGGAAACACCATATATTTT. Its translation is CATSLDFSGNTIYF.

J is TRBJ2-1 and V is TRBV5-5; D possibly corresponds to TRBD2 (6 bases). V shed 4 bases and J shed 4 bases, with 21 bases lying between them. Germline CDR1 SGHKS, CDR2 YYEKEE (reference sequence). The CDR3 runs 17 residues. The CDR3 is CASSLRQALGGYNEQFF. The DNA for the CDR3 is TGTGCCAGCAGCCTGAGGCAGGCCCTCGGGGGATACAATGAGCAGTTCTTC.

V gene TRBV7-2 combines with J gene TRBJ2-3; D remains ambiguous. The germline V and J ends were trimmed by 5 bases and 3 bases, with 3 bases remaining between them. Per germline, CDR1 SGHTA and CDR2 FQGNSA. This CDR3 region has 11 residues. The CDR3 region is CASSPTDTQYF. The CDR3 nucleotides are TGTGCCAGCAGCCCGACAGATACGCAGTATTTT.

Only a few counts were recorded for this clone. CDR3 amino acids: CASSPGLAAKDEQYV. CDR3 nucleotides: TGTGCCAGCAGCCCCGGACTAGCGGCGAAGGACGAGCAGTACGTC. The chain has TRBV6-2 or TRBV6-3 and TRBJ2-7; 10 bases map to TRBD2. The CDR3 totals 15 residues. Germline CDR1 is MNHEY and CDR2 is SVGEGT. The V gene end was trimmed by 6 bases and the J gene end by 5 bases; junction bases not matched to a gene: 10.

On this clone itself: The sample carries other DNA sequences with the same CDR3. The V gene is TRBV30, the J gene TRBJ1-1; D is perhaps TRBD1 (5 bases). The CDR3 is 12 amino acids. The V end was cut by 1 base, the J end by 5 bases, with 8 bases between. The germline V gene has CDR1 GTSNPN and CDR2 SVGIG (reference sequence). The CDR3 DNA reads TGTGCCTGGAGTGCTAGGGGTACTGAAGCTTTCTTT. Translated, it gives CAWSARGTEAFF.

The rearrangement joins TRBV5-6 to TRBJ1-2; weak D call: TRBD1 (6 bases). Trimming pared 7 bases from V and 5 bases from J, leaving 18 bases between. CDR1 is SGHDT, CDR2 YYEEEE, per germline. The CDR3 length is 14 residues. The CDR3 here is CASGTLQGGYGYTF. Written as DNA, the CDR3 is TGTGCCAGCGGGACGTTACAGGGCGGGTATGGCTACACCTTC.

This clone has a handful of counts. The chain joins TRBV2 to TRBJ1-2; 9 positions agree with TRBD1. With 6 bases clipped from V and 8 bases from J, the junction kept 10 bases outside the gene matches. Germline V gives CDR1 SNHLY, CDR2 FYNNEI. The CDR3 covers 14 residues. The CDR3 protein is CASRTGQGPSGYTF. The CDR3 nucleotides are TGTGCCAGCAGAACCGGACAGGGGCCCTCGGGCTACACCTTC.

With regard to this clone: Other DNA variants within this sample encode the same CDR3. The chain couples TRBV6-5 to TRBJ1-6; D is undetermined. The CDR3 runs 12 residues. The germline V gene has CDR1 MNHEY and CDR2 SVGAGI. Trimming left V 0 bases short and J 10 bases short, with 4 bases between. Written as DNA, the CDR3 is TGTGCCAGCAGTTACTCGAGCTCACCCCTCCACTTT. Its translation is CASSYSSSPLHF.

The chain joins TRBV10-1 to TRBJ2-1, with a tentative D call TRBD2 (6 bases). The CDR3 spans 12 residues. Trimming cost V 8 bases and J 7 bases, with 12 bases left between them. CDR1 and CDR2 from the germline V gene are WNHNN and SYGVQD (reference sequence). The CDR3 DNA sequence: TGCGCCAGCTCCGGAGGAGGGAATGAGCAGTTCTTC. The encoded protein is CASSGGGNEQFF.

The V gene is TRBV6-2 or TRBV6-3, the J gene TRBJ1-1; a weak D match, TRBD1 (6 bases). From germline, CDR1 is MNHEY and CDR2 SVGEGT. The V gene lost 5 bases and the J gene lost 3 bases, with 16 bases spanning the gap. The CDR3 spans 15 residues. CDR3 loop: CASSTYRVGDTEAFF. The CDR3 DNA reads TGTGCCAGCAGTACCTACAGGGTCGGGGACACTGAAGCTTTCTTT.

The CDR3 loop is CASSSSGTGHQPQHF. As DNA, the CDR3 is TGTGCCAGCAGTTCCTCCGGGACAGGGCATCAGCCCCAGCATTTT. The rearrangement joins TRBV28 to TRBJ1-5; TRBD1 matches at 9 bases. CDR3 length: 15 residues. Trimming at V came to 4 bases and at J to 5 bases, leaving 6 bases not matched to a gene. CDR1 is MDHEN, CDR2 SYDVKM, per germline.

The chain is built from TRBV7-9 and TRBJ2-2; D ambiguous. The CDR3 totals 14 residues. Germline V gene lookup returns CDR1 SEHNR and CDR2 FQNEAQ (reference sequence). V was clipped by 5 bases and J by 0 bases, with 7 bases between them. The CDR3 nucleotides read TGTGCCAGCAGCCTGCGAACGAACACCGGGGAGCTGTTTTTT. Encoded protein: CASSLRTNTGELFF.

Worth noting for this clone: Additional DNA sequences in this sample encode the identical CDR3. This rearrangement joins TRBV15 to TRBJ2-3; TRBD1 is a possible D gene (6 bases). V lost 0 bases and J lost 5, with 9 bases in between. CDR1 is LNHNV and CDR2 is YYDKDF in the germline V gene (reference sequence). CDR3 length: 14 residues. The CDR3 bases are TGTGCCACCAGCAGAGACAGGGGCGGAGATACGCAGTATTTT. Translated: CATSRDRGGDTQYF.

This chain uses TRBV19 with TRBJ2-7; 8 bases map to TRBD1. V was clipped by 4 bases and J by 3 bases; unmatched bases: 2. Germline-derived CDR1 and CDR2 are LNHDA and SQIVND (reference sequence). The CDR3 runs 13 residues. CDR3 loop: CASSKGTGYEQYV. DNA for the CDR3: TGTGCCAGTAGTAAAGGGACAGGCTACGAGCAGTACGTC.

This clone was detected a few times. The chain's CDR3 is CASSQDPRAGANVLTF. For the CDR3, the DNA is TGCGCCAGCAGCCAAGACCCCAGGGCGGGGGCCAACGTCCTGACTTTC. The chain uses TRBV4-3 and TRBJ2-6, with D possibly matching TRBD1 (5 bases). Germline assignment: CDR1 LGHNA and CDR2 YSLEER. V was pared by 0 bases and J by 4 bases, with 10 bases between. The CDR3 covers 16 residues.

This rearrangement joins TRBV11-2 to TRBJ2-7, with 11 positions matching TRBD2. Germline V lookup: CDR1 SGHAT, CDR2 FQNNGV. Trimming took 6 bases from V and 0 from J; bases not matched to a gene: 4. The CDR3 is 15 residues long. CDR3 sequence reads: CASRTGTSGSYEQYV. DNA of the CDR3: TGTGCCAGCAGAACCGGGACTAGCGGCTCCTACGAGCAGTACGTC.

V gene TRBV18 combines with J gene TRBJ2-4; D is possibly TRBD2 (6 bases). Germline loops: CDR1 KGHSH, CDR2 LQKENI. CDR3 size: 14 residues. Trimming stripped 6 bases from V and 3 bases from J, with 12 bases between. CDR3 sequence reads: CASSVGSGKNIQYF. The CDR3 DNA reads as TGTGCCAGCTCCGTCGGTAGCGGCAAAAACATTCAGTACTTC.

This sequence joins TRBV6-4 and TRBJ2-5; no firm D call. Trimming took 1 base from V and 4 from J, leaving 7 bases between them. The CDR3 runs 13 residues. Germline loops: CDR1 MRHNA, CDR2 SNTAGT. The CDR3 protein is CASSDWPGETQYF. The CDR3 DNA is TGTGCCAGCAGTGACTGGCCAGGAGAGACCCAGTACTTC.